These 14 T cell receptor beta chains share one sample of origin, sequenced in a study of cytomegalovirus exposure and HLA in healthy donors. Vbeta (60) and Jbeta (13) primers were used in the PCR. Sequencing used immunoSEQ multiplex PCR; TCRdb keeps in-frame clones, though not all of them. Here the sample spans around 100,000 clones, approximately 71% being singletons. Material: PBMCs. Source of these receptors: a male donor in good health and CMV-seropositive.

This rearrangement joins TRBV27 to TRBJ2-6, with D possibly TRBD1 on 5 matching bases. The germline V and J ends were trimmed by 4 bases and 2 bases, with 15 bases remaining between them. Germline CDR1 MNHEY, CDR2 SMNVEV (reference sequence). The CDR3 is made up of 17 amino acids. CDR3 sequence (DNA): TGTGCCAGCAGTTCTTGGGGTTCAGGGACTGGGGCCAACGTCCTGACTTTC. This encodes CASSSWGSGTGANVLTF.

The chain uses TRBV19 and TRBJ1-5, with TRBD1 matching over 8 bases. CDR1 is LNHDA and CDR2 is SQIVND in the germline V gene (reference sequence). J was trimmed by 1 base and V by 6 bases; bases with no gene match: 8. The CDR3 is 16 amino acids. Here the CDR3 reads CASSRGHDMSNQPQHF. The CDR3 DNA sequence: TGTGCCAGTAGCAGGGGGCATGATATGAGCAATCAGCCCCAGCATTTT.

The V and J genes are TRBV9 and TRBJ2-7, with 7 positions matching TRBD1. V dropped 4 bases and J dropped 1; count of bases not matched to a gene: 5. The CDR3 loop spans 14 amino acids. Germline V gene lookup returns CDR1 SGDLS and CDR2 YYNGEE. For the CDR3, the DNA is TGTGCCAGCAGCCCCGGGACAGCGTCCTACGAGCAGTACTTC. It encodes CASSPGTASYEQYF.

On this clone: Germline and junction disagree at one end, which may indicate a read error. The CDR3 DNA is TGCGCCAGCAGCGAGTCCGGAGGAAGGGACAATCGCTACAATGAGCAGTTCTTC. It is translated as CASSESGGRDNRYNEQFF. The rearrangement uses TRBV10-2 and TRBJ2-1, with D possibly matching TRBD1 (6 bases). This CDR3 has 18 residues. Germline lookup yields CDR1 WSHSY and CDR2 SAAADI.

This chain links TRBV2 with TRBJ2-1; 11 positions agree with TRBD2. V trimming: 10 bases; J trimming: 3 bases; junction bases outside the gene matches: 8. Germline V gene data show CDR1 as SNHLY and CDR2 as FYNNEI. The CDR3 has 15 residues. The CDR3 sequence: CATYPGTSGYNEQFF. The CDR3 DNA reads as TGTGCCACCTACCCCGGGACTAGCGGCTACAATGAGCAGTTCTTC.

The CDR3 coding sequence is TGTGCCACCAGCAGAGTGATACTAGCGGGAGTCGAAGAGACCCAGTACTTC. Translating it yields CATSRVILAGVEETQYF. The rearrangement uses TRBV15 and TRBJ2-5; the match to TRBD2 covers 11 bases. V dropped 1 base and J dropped 3; count of bases not matched to a gene: 7. The CDR3 consists of 17 residues. Germline CDR1 LNHNV, CDR2 YYDKDF (reference sequence).

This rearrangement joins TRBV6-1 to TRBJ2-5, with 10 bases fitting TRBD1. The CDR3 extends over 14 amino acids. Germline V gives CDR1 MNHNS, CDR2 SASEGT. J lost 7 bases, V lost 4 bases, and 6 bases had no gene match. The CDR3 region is CASSAGQGFGTQYF. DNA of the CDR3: TGTGCCAGCAGTGCGGGACAGGGGTTTGGGACCCAGTACTTC.

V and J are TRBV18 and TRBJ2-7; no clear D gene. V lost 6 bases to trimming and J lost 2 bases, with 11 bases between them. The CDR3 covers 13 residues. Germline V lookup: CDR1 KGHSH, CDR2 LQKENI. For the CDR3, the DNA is TGTGCCAGCTCTCGCTCGGAGACCTACGAGCAGTACTTC. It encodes CASSRSETYEQYF.

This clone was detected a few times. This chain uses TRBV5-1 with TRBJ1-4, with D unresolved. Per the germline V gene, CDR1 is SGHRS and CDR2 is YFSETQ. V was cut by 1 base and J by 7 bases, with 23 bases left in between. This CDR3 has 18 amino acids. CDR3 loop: CASSLMGRDSVVSEKLFF. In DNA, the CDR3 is TGCGCCAGCAGCTTGATGGGCCGGGATTCGGTAGTAAGTGAAAAACTGTTTTTT.

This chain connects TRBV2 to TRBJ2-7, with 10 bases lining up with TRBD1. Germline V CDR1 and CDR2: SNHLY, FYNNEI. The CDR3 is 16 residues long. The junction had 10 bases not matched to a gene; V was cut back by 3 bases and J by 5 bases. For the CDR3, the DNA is TGTGCCAGCAGTGAGGGGGGGGGACAGGGGCGAAACGAGCAGTACTTC. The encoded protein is CASSEGGGQGRNEQYF.

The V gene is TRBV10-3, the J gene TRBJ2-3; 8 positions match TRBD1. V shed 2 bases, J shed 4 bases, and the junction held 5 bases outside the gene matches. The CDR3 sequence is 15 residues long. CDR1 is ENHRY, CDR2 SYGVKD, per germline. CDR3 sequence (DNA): TGTGCCATCAGTGAGAGGACAGGGCCCCCAGATACGCAGTATTTT. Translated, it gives CAISERTGPPDTQYF.

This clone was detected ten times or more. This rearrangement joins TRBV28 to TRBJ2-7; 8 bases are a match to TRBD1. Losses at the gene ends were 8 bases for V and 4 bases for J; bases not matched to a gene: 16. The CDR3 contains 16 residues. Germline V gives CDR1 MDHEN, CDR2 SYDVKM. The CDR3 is CASESPGAGGTYEQYF. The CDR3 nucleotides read TGTGCCAGCGAATCGCCTGGGGCAGGGGGCACGTACGAGCAGTACTTC.

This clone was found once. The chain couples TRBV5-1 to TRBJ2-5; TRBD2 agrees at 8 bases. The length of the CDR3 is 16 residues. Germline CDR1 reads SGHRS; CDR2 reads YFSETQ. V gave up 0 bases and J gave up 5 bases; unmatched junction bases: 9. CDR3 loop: CASSLVLAGSGETQYF. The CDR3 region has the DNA TGCGCCAGCAGCTTGGTGTTAGCGGGGTCCGGGGAGACCCAGTACTTC.

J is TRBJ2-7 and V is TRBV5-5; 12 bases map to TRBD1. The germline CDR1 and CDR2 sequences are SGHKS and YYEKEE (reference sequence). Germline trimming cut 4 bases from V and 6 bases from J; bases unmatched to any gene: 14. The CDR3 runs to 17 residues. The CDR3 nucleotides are TGTGCCAGCAGCCCGCAGGGACAGGGGGCGATGTACTCCGAGCAGTACTTC. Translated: CASSPQGQGAMYSEQYF.